These 14 T cell receptor beta chains originate from one sample sequenced in a study of control samples from healthy donors and cancer patients. Using immunoSEQ multiplex PCR, the repertoire was profiled, and TCRdb retains in-frame clones only, with some absent. The sample has 130,000 or so clones, roughly nine tenths seen once. The sample consisted of PBMCs. These receptor sequences come from a man aged 50-60 years with head and neck cancer.

The genes are TRBV7-3 and TRBJ1-1; 7 positions agree with TRBD1. Germline trimming cut 4 bases from V and 3 bases from J; bases unmatched to any gene: 5. The CDR3 is 14 amino acids. Germline V gives CDR1 SGHTA, CDR2 FQGTGA. The CDR3 spells CASSSQGVHTEAFF. Here the CDR3 DNA reads TGTGCCAGCAGCTCCCAGGGGGTGCACACTGAAGCTTTCTTT.

This clone showed up many times. The chain carries TRBV5-6 and TRBJ2-1, with 11 bases identical to TRBD2. Trimming at V came to 0 bases and at J to 9 bases, leaving 11 bases not matched to a gene. This CDR3 is built from 17 residues. Germline loops: CDR1 SGHDT, CDR2 YYEEEE. The CDR3 protein is CASSLAGSGRAYGEQFF. CDR3 in DNA: TGTGCCAGCAGCTTGGCCGGTAGCGGGAGGGCCTATGGTGAGCAGTTCTTC. Full variable domain (remainder filled in from reference TRBV5-6 and TRBJ2-1): DAGVTQSPTHLIKTRGQQVTLRCSPKSGHDTVSWYQQALGQGPQFIFQYYEEEERQRGNFPDRFSGHQFPNYSSELNVNALLLGDSALYLCASSLAGSGRAYGEQFFGPGTRLTVL.

The V gene is TRBV3-1 (or the pseudogene TRBV3-2), the J gene TRBJ2-7; 10 bases fit TRBD2. CDR3 length equals 17 residues. Trimming cost V 0 bases and J 0 bases; bases outside gene matches: 5. CDR1 is LGHDT and CDR2 is YNNKEL in the germline V gene (reference sequence). CDR3: CASSQEWLAGDSYEQYF. DNA for the CDR3: TGTGCCAGCAGCCAAGAATGGCTAGCGGGGGACTCCTACGAGCAGTACTTC.

Only a few counts were recorded for this clone. This rearrangement joins TRBV6-5 to TRBJ1-5, with D possibly matching TRBD1 (6 bases). The ends were cut back, 5 bases at V and 1 base at J, with 12 bases in the middle. Germline CDR1 is MNHEY and CDR2 is SVGAGI. This CDR3 has 15 residues. As DNA, the CDR3 is TGTGCCAGCAGTAGAAACAGGGAGAGCAATCAGCCCCAGCATTTT. Protein product: CASSRNRESNQPQHF.

J is TRBJ1-1 and V is TRBV29-1; 8 bases line up with TRBD1. V lost 6 bases to trimming and J lost 0 bases; unmatched junction nucleotides: 9. Per the germline V gene, CDR1 is SQVTM and CDR2 is ANQGSEA. CDR3 size: 15 residues. Written as DNA, the CDR3 is TGCAGCGTGGGGACAGGAGATACCTTGAACACTGAAGCTTTCTTT. Translation: CSVGTGDTLNTEAFF. Complete variable domain (other parts from reference TRBV29-1 and TRBJ1-1): SAVISQKPSRDICQRGTSLTIQCQVDSQVTMMFWYRQQPGQSLTLIATANQGSEATYESGFVIDKFPISRPNLTFSTLTVSNMSPEDSSIYLCSVGTGDTLNTEAFFGQGTRLTVV.

This chain connects TRBV11-3 to TRBJ2-7; D is perhaps TRBD2 (5 bases). V gave up 5 bases and J gave up 2 bases, with 7 bases separating them. From germline, CDR1 is SGHNT and CDR2 YENEEA. There are 12 residues in the CDR3. CDR3 in DNA: TGTGCCAGCAGCGCCGGGACCTACGAGCAGTACTTC. As protein: CASSAGTYEQYF.

This clone has a handful of counts. The chain employs TRBV28 and TRBJ1-6, with D possibly matching TRBD1 (5 bases). This CDR3 has 12 amino acids. Trimming removed 6 bases from V and 15 bases from J, with 15 bases in between. Germline V gene data show CDR1 as MDHEN and CDR2 as SYDVKM. CDR3 sequence (DNA): TGTGCCAGCAGCGTCCAGGGAGGGGACCTCCACTTT. It translates to CASSVQGGDLHF.

As for this clone: Other DNA sequences in this sample translate to the same CDR3. J is TRBJ1-5 and V is TRBV5-1; possible D gene TRBD1, 5 bases. The ends were cut back, 0 bases at V and 0 bases at J, with 7 bases in the middle. Germline V gene sequence: CDR1 SGHRS, CDR2 YFSETQ. The CDR3 is 15 amino acids. CDR3 amino acids: CASSLVGDSNQPQHF. CDR3 bases: TGCGCCAGCAGCTTGGTGGGGGATAGCAATCAGCCCCAGCATTTT.

This chain uses TRBV5-1 with TRBJ2-5, with 8 bases lining up with TRBD2. The CDR3 contains 17 residues. CDR1 and CDR2 from the germline V gene are SGHRS and YFSETQ. After removal of 4 bases from V and 5 bases from J, the junction contained 16 bases not matched to a gene. This CDR3 is CASSPQGRGALVETQYF. The CDR3 DNA is TGCGCCAGCAGCCCCCAAGGGCGGGGGGCCTTGGTGGAGACCCAGTACTTC.

The chain recombines TRBV27 with TRBJ2-1; D is unresolved. CDR3 length: 14 amino acids. Per the germline V gene, CDR1 is MNHEY and CDR2 is SMNVEV (reference sequence). V was pared by 5 bases and J by 0 bases, with 8 bases between. CDR3: CASSLTASYNEQFF. In nucleotides, the CDR3 is TGTGCCAGCAGTCTAACAGCCTCCTACAATGAGCAGTTCTTC.

V is TRBV4-1 and J is TRBJ2-7; 8 nucleotides match TRBD2. Germline lookup yields CDR1 MGHRA and CDR2 YSYEKL. V shed 1 base, J shed 6 bases, and the junction held 5 bases outside the gene matches. The CDR3 runs 14 residues. CDR3 sequence: CASSQVSGTLEQYF. CDR3 sequence (DNA): TGCGCCAGCAGCCAAGTTAGCGGGACCCTCGAGCAGTACTTC.

The chain couples TRBV7-2 to TRBJ2-4; 8 bases map to TRBD1. This CDR3 has 15 residues. CDR1 and CDR2 (germline): SGHTA, FQGNSA. V lost 5 bases to trimming and J lost 6 bases; unmatched junction nucleotides: 9. The CDR3 sequence is CASSVQDRVGNIQYF. Here the CDR3 DNA reads TGTGCCAGCAGCGTCCAGGACAGGGTTGGAAACATTCAGTACTTC.

This clone occurred once. The rearrangement joins TRBV27 to TRBJ2-2; D is uncertain. Germline V gene sequence: CDR1 MNHEY, CDR2 SMNVEV (reference sequence). The ends were cut back, 3 bases at V and 10 bases at J, with 12 bases in the middle. The CDR3 is 13 amino acids. The CDR3: CASSFSRAPELFF. CDR3 nucleotide sequence: TGTGCCAGCAGTTTCTCCCGGGCCCCGGAGCTGTTTTTT.

The chain has TRBV4-1 and TRBJ1-1, with D possibly matching TRBD1 (6 bases). The germline V and J ends were trimmed by 1 base and 4 bases, with 16 bases remaining between them. This CDR3 contains 16 residues. The germline CDR1 and CDR2 sequences are MGHRA and YSYEKL. The CDR3 coding sequence is TGCGCCAGCAGCCAAGTTTGGACAGACCTTACCACTGAAGCTTTCTTT. Its protein product is CASSQVWTDLTTEAFF.